This T cell receptor (beta chain) was captured by sequencing in a study of shared clonotypes between healthy human individuals. Study context: Donors were two women and three men aged 18 to 49.

Study observations and caveats: Memory subsets generally showed lower estimated richness than naive subsets. Enrolling few donors narrowed the genetic and exposure-history diversity that was represented.

Comments on this clone: The antigen is not known.

The CDR3 is made up of 11 amino acids. Trimming removed 5 bases from V and 8 bases from J, with 9 bases in between. The germline CDR1 and CDR2 sequences are SNHLY and FYNNEI. Each replicate PCR on the sorted subsets used 200 to 250 ng DNA (around 30,000 T cell genomes). Sequencing used immunoSEQ multiplex PCR; TCRdb keeps in-frame clones, though not all of them. The sample records some 1 million clones, more than 60% being singletons. The TCR comes from a man between 18 and 29 years old in good health. This rearrangement joins TRBV2 to TRBJ1-1, with TRBD1 as a possible D gene (5 bases). Material: memory CD4+ T cells sorted from blood. Subset defined: CD45RA-negative fraction. The DNA of the CDR3 is TGTGCCAGCAGTCGGGGACCGGAAGCTTTCTTT. Translation gives CASSRGPEAFF.